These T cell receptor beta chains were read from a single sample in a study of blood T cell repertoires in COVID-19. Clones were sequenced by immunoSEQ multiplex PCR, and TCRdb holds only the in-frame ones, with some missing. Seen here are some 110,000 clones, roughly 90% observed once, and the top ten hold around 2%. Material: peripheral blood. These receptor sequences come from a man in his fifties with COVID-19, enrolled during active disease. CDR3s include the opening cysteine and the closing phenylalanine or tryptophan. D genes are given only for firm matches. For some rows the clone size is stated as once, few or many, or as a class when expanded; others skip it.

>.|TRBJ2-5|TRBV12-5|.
CASGLARGPEAETQYF
TGTGCTAGTGGTTTGGCCCGAGGCCCCGAGGCAGAGACCCAGTACTTC
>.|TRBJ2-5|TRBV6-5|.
CASSVQGETQYF
TGTGCCAGCAGCGTCCAGGGAGAGACCCAGTACTTC
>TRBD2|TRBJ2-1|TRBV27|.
CARPLWAALWTSGPLEQFF
TGTGCCAGGCCCCTCTGGGCGGCGCTATGGACTAGCGGTCCTCTCGAGCAGTTCTTC
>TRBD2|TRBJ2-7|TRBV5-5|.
CASSLTSAPSYEQYF
TGTGCCAGCAGCTTGACTAGCGCACCGTCCTACGAGCAGTACTTC
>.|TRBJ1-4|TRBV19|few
CASSEKTGIVAKLFF
TGTGCCAGTAGTGAAAAAACAGGGATTGTTGCAAAACTGTTTTTT
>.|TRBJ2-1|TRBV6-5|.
CASSQGRNNEQFF
TGTGCCAGCAGTCAGGGGCGGAACAATGAGCAGTTCTTC
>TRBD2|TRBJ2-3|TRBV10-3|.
CAISDSTSGRVSDTQYF
TGTGCCATCAGTGATTCCACTAGCGGGAGGGTATCAGATACGCAGTATTTT
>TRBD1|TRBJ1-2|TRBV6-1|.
CASSEAGTGHGYTF
TGTGCCAGCAGTGAAGCTGGGACAGGGCATGGCTACACCTTC
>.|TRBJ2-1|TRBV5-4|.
CASSPLGGNEQFF
TGTGCCAGCAGCCCCCTGGGGGGAAATGAGCAGTTCTTC
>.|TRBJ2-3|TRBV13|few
CASSIHTDTQYF
TGTGCCAGCAGCATACACACAGATACGCAGTATTTT
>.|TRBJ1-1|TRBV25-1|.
CASNLGVGTEAFF
TGTGCCAGCAATCTAGGGGTTGGGACTGAAGCTTTCTTT
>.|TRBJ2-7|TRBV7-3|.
CASSAGPAYEQYF
TGTGCCAGCAGTGCAGGGCCTGCCTACGAGCAGTACTTC
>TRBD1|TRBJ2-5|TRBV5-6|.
CASSDSGQGQETQYF
TGTGCCAGCAGCGATTCGGGACAGGGACAAGAGACCCAGTACTTC
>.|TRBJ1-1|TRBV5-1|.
CASSLTQGNTEAFF
TGCGCCAGCAGCTTGACACAGGGGAACACTGAAGCTTTCTTT
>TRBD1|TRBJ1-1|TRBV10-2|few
CASSRKGQGGTEAFF
TGCGCCAGCAGTCGAAAAGGACAGGGTGGCACTGAAGCTTTCTTT
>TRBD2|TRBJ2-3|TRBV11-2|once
CASSPEWASGRTDTQYF
TGTGCCAGCAGCCCTGAGTGGGCTAGCGGGAGAACCGATACGCAGTATTTT
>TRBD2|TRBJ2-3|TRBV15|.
CATSRTPLKLAGDPRDTQYF
TGTGCCACCAGCAGAACACCCCTAAAACTAGCGGGAGATCCGAGAGATACGCAGTATTTT
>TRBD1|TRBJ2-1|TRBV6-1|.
CASSEAGTDYNEQFF
TGTGCCAGCAGTGAGGCAGGGACAGACTACAATGAGCAGTTCTTC
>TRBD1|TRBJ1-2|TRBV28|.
CASSLEGNRGRSAYGYTF
TGTGCCAGCAGTTTGGAAGGAAACAGGGGGCGCAGTGCCTATGGCTACACCTTC
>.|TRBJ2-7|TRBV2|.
CASFRVRDEQYF
TGTGCCAGCTTCCGAGTTCGGGACGAGCAGTACTTC
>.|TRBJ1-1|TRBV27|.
CASRRGGTEAFF
TGTGCCAGCAGGAGGGGAGGGACTGAAGCTTTCTTT
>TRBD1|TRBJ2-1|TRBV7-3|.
CASSLMGQATNEQFF
TGTGCCAGCAGCTTAATGGGACAGGCCACGAATGAGCAGTTCTTC
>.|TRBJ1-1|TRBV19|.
CASSPVAGAITEAFF
TGTGCCAGTAGTCCCGTAGCGGGCGCGATCACTGAAGCTTTCTTT
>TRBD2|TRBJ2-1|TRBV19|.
CASSTPPSGSRNNEQFF
TGTGCCAGTAGTACCCCACCTAGCGGGAGTAGAAACAATGAGCAGTTCTTC
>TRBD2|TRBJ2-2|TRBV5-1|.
CASSLLAGGTKRLNTGELFF
TGCGCCAGCAGCTTGTTAGCGGGAGGCACGAAGCGACTGAACACCGGGGAGCTGTTTTTT
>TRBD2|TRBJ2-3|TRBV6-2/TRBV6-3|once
CASSPNFFFTGLAGVSGGDTQYF
TGTGCCAGCAGCCCCAATTTTTTCTTTACGGGACTAGCGGGAGTATCAGGGGGAGATACGCAGTATTTT
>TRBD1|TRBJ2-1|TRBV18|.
CASSGTGVIGFEQFF
TGTGCCAGCTCAGGGACAGGGGTGATCGGGTTCGAGCAGTTCTTC
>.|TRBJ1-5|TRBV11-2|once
CASSLGRGAEQPQHF
TGTGCCAGCAGCTTAGGGCGGGGGGCTGAGCAGCCCCAGCATTTT
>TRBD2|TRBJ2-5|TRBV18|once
CASSPSGGRETQYF
TGTGCCAGCTCACCATCGGGGGGTAGAGAGACCCAGTACTTC
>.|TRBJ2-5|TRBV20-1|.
CSASWAVQVGGQYF
TGCAGTGCTAGTTGGGCGGTTCAAGTGGGGGGCCAGTACTTC
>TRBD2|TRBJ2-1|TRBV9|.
CASSPPGSGGYNEQFF
TGTGCCAGCAGCCCTCCAGGGAGCGGGGGCTACAATGAGCAGTTCTTC
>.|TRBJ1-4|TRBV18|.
CASSPSLEEKLFF
TGTGCCAGCTCACCCTCCCTGGAGGAAAAACTGTTTTTT
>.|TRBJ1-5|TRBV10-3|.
CAIREQGPQHF
TGTGCCATCAGAGAACAGGGGCCCCAGCATTTT
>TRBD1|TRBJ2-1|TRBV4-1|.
CASSQWTGPFNEQFF
TGCGCCAGCAGCCAATGGACAGGACCATTCAATGAGCAGTTCTTC
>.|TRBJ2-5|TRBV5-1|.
CASSLTGETQYF
TGCGCCAGCAGCTTGACCGGGGAGACCCAGTACTTC
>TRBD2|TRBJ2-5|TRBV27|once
CASSLFRGVGETQYF
TGTGCCAGCAGTTTATTTCGGGGGGTAGGGGAGACCCAGTACTTC
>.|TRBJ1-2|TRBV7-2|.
CASSSYRADGYTF
TGTGCCAGCAGCTCTTACAGGGCCGATGGCTACACCTTC
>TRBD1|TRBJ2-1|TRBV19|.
CASSGQGAYNEQFF
TGTGCCAGTAGTGGACAGGGGGCATACAATGAGCAGTTCTTC
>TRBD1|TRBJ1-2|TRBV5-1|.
CASSLTGGNYGYTF
TGCGCCAGCAGCCTGACAGGGGGTAACTATGGCTACACCTTC
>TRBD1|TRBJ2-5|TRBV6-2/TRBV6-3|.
CASSPRQGETQYF
TGTGCCAGCAGTCCCAGACAGGGAGAGACCCAGTACTTC
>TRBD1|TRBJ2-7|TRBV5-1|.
CASSLNPRDRAYEQYF
TGCGCCAGCAGCTTGAATCCACGGGACAGGGCCTACGAGCAGTACTTC
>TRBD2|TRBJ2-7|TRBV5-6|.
CASSSGLAESYEQYF
TGTGCCAGCAGCTCCGGACTAGCGGAATCTTACGAGCAGTACTTC
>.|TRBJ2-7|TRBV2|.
CASSGRLDGPYEQYF
TGTGCCAGCAGCGGTCGACTAGATGGTCCCTACGAGCAGTACTTC
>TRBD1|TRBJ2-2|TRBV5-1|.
CASSLGPGQGTGELFF
TGCGCCAGCAGCTTGGGACCGGGACAGGGAACCGGGGAGCTGTTTTTT
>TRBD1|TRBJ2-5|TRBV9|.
CASSVGGQGYQETQYF
TGTGCCAGCAGCGTAGGAGGACAGGGGTATCAAGAGACCCAGTACTTC
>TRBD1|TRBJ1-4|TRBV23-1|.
CASSYPGEQGAVLNEKLFF
TGCGCCAGCAGCTATCCTGGGGAACAGGGGGCGGTCCTTAATGAAAAACTGTTTTTT
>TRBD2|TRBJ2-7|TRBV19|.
CASSISGSGFEQYF
TGTGCCAGTAGTATAAGCGGGAGTGGGTTTGAGCAGTACTTC
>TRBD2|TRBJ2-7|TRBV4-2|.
CASSQGTSGPYEQYF
TGTGCCAGCAGCCAAGGGACTAGCGGACCCTACGAGCAGTACTTC
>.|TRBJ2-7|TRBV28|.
CASDTGNREQYF
TGTGCCAGCGATACAGGGAACCGCGAGCAGTACTTC
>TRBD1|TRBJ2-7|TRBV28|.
CASSTTSGTGDNEQYF
TGTGCCAGCAGTACTACCTCCGGGACAGGGGATAACGAGCAGTACTTC
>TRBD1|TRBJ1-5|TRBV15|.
CATSRVGQGYQPQHF
TGTGCCACCAGCAGAGTGGGACAGGGCTATCAGCCCCAGCATTTT
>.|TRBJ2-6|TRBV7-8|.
CASSSISGANVLTF
TGTGCCAGCAGCTCTATATCTGGGGCCAACGTCCTGACTTTC
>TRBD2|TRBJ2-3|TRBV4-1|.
CASSQDWGGPDTQYF
TGCGCCAGCAGCCAGGATTGGGGGGGACCAGATACGCAGTATTTT
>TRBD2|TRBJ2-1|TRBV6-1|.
CASSEGTSGSNEQFF
TGTGCCAGCAGTGAAGGGACTAGCGGGAGCAATGAGCAGTTCTTC
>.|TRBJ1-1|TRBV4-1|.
CASSQTGRNTEAFF
TGCGCCAGCAGCCAAACAGGCCGTAACACTGAAGCTTTCTTT
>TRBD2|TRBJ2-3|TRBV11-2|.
CASSFRGTSGSTDTQYF
TGTGCCAGCAGCTTCCGCGGGACTAGCGGGAGCACAGATACGCAGTATTTT
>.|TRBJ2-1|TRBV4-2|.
CASSQGTWTDVNEQFF
TGTGCCAGCAGCCAAGGGACTTGGACCGACGTCAATGAGCAGTTCTTC
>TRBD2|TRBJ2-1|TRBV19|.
CASSISTSGYNEQFF
TGTGCCAGTAGTATATCGACTAGCGGTTACAATGAGCAGTTCTTC
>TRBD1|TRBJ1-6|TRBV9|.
CASSAQDRFNSPLHF
TGTGCCAGCAGCGCTCAGGACAGGTTTAATTCACCCCTCCACTTT
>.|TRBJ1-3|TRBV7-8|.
CASSSQGGVSGNTIYF
TGTGCCAGCAGCTCCCAGGGCGGGGTTTCTGGAAACACCATATATTTT